Listed below are T cell receptor beta chains from one sample, sequenced in a study of T cell responses to AZD1222 COVID-19 vaccine. Using immunoSEQ multiplex PCR, the repertoire was profiled, and TCRdb retains in-frame clones only, with some absent. The sample table includes about 140,000 clones. Sequencing was done on a sample of peripheral blood. Receptors were obtained from an adult in good health. Both conserved end residues are part of each CDR3. A D gene is named only where the DNA matches it firmly.

j_gene: TRBJ2-7
v_gene: TRBV6-2/TRBV6-3
d_gene: -
CDR3aa: CASSYPSVGAGYEQYF
CDR3nt: TGTGCCAGCAGTTACCCGTCAGTAGGGGCGGGATACGAGCAGTACTTC

j_gene: TRBJ1-1
v_gene: TRBV7-9
d_gene: -
CDR3aa: CASSRTANTEAFF
CDR3nt: TGTGCCAGCAGCAGGACAGCTAACACTGAAGCTTTCTTT

j_gene: TRBJ2-1
v_gene: TRBV18
d_gene: TRBD1
CDR3aa: CASSSRDRASDEQFF
CDR3nt: TGTGCCAGCTCATCCCGGGACAGGGCGAGCGATGAGCAGTTCTTC

j_gene: TRBJ1-2
v_gene: TRBV28
d_gene: -
CDR3aa: CASSFRARLNGYTF
CDR3nt: TGTGCCAGCAGTTTCCGAGCTCGATTGAATGGCTACACCTTC

j_gene: TRBJ1-5
v_gene: TRBV28
d_gene: TRBD1
CDR3aa: CASSFSGTGHRNQPQHF
CDR3nt: TGTGCCAGCAGTTTTTCCGGGACAGGGCATCGCAATCAGCCCCAGCATTTT

j_gene: TRBJ1-2
v_gene: TRBV7-9
d_gene: -
CDR3aa: CASSVYRDYGYTF
CDR3nt: TGTGCCAGCAGCGTATACAGGGACTATGGCTACACCTTC

j_gene: TRBJ1-1
v_gene: TRBV7-8
d_gene: -
CDR3aa: CASSPSRGWAFF
CDR3nt: TGTGCCAGCAGCCCCTCGCGAGGGTGGGCTTTCTTT

j_gene: TRBJ2-7
v_gene: TRBV10-1
d_gene: -
CDR3aa: CASSDGGSPYEQYF
CDR3nt: TGCGCCAGCAGTGATGGGGGGTCCCCCTACGAGCAGTACTTC

j_gene: TRBJ1-4
v_gene: TRBV28
d_gene: -
CDR3aa: CASSLVEKLFF
CDR3nt: TGTGCCAGCAGCTTGGTCGAAAAACTGTTTTTT

j_gene: TRBJ1-6
v_gene: TRBV28
d_gene: TRBD1
CDR3aa: CASRAPDRANSPLHF
CDR3nt: TGTGCCAGCAGGGCCCCGGACAGGGCGAATTCACCCCTCCACTTT

j_gene: TRBJ1-1
v_gene: TRBV4-1
d_gene: -
CDR3aa: CASSQDLRDSEAFF
CDR3nt: TGCGCCAGCAGCCAAGATCTTCGTGACAGTGAAGCTTTCTTT

j_gene: TRBJ1-5
v_gene: TRBV19
d_gene: TRBD1
CDR3aa: CASTPGQGRQPQHF
CDR3nt: TGTGCCAGCACACCGGGACAGGGGAGACAGCCCCAGCATTTT

j_gene: TRBJ2-1
v_gene: TRBV7-9
d_gene: TRBD2
CDR3aa: CALRAGGPMGHEQFF
CDR3nt: TGTGCCCTACGGGCGGGGGGACCTATGGGCCATGAGCAGTTCTTC

j_gene: TRBJ1-4
v_gene: TRBV7-9
d_gene: TRBD1
CDR3aa: CASSRDRNEKLFF
CDR3nt: TGTGCCAGCAGCCGGGACAGGAATGAAAAACTGTTTTTT

j_gene: TRBJ1-1
v_gene: TRBV7-9
d_gene: -
CDR3aa: CASSRRTDNTEAFF
CDR3nt: TGTGCCAGCAGCCGTAGGACAGATAACACTGAAGCTTTCTTT

j_gene: TRBJ2-7
v_gene: TRBV7-2
d_gene: TRBD1
CDR3aa: CASSQQGQSEQYF
CDR3nt: TGTGCCAGCAGCCAACAGGGACAGAGCGAGCAGTACTTC

j_gene: TRBJ1-4
v_gene: TRBV18
d_gene: TRBD1
CDR3aa: CAGARGVSGTGDEKLFF
CDR3nt: TGTGCCGGCGCCCGCGGAGTCTCCGGGACAGGGGATGAAAAACTGTTTTTT

j_gene: TRBJ1-2
v_gene: TRBV3-1/TRBV3-2
d_gene: -
CDR3aa: CASSLPGGAALGYTF
CDR3nt: TGTGCCAGCAGCCTCCCGGGGGGGGCGGCTTTGGGCTACACCTTC

j_gene: TRBJ1-2
v_gene: TRBV9
d_gene: TRBD1
CDR3aa: CASSNRDRLLFSNYDYTF
CDR3nt: TGTGCCAGCAGCAACCGGGACAGACTACTTTTTTCTAACTATGACTACACCTTC

j_gene: TRBJ2-7
v_gene: TRBV4-2
d_gene: TRBD2
CDR3aa: CASSPSGGGAVEQYF
CDR3nt: TGTGCCAGCAGCCCTAGTGGCGGGGGGGCCGTAGAGCAGTACTTC

j_gene: TRBJ2-5
v_gene: TRBV21-1
d_gene: -
CDR3aa: CASSKFTDREVQETQYF
CDR3nt: TGTGCCAGCAGCAAATTCACCGACAGGGAGGTCCAAGAGACCCAGTACTTC

j_gene: TRBJ2-5
v_gene: TRBV6-5
d_gene: TRBD2
CDR3aa: CASSWTSGGETQYF
CDR3nt: TGTGCCAGCAGTTGGACTAGCGGGGGGGAGACCCAGTACTTC

j_gene: TRBJ2-1
v_gene: TRBV9
d_gene: TRBD2
CDR3aa: CASSVVSGGSYNEQFF
CDR3nt: TGTGCCAGCAGCGTAGTTAGCGGGGGCTCCTACAATGAGCAGTTCTTC

j_gene: TRBJ1-2
v_gene: TRBV21-1
d_gene: -
CDR3aa: CASSNPRRVTTNYGYTF
CDR3nt: TGTGCCAGCAGCAACCCCCGCAGGGTCACAACTAACTATGGCTACACCTTC

j_gene: TRBJ1-2
v_gene: TRBV5-1
d_gene: -
CDR3aa: CASSLDTMLGSNYGYTF
CDR3nt: TGCGCCAGCAGCTTGGACACCATGCTTGGGTCTAACTATGGCTACACCTTC

j_gene: TRBJ1-6
v_gene: TRBV7-8
d_gene: -
CDR3aa: CASRTDDNSPLHF
CDR3nt: TGTGCCAGCCGGACAGATGATAATTCACCCCTCCACTTT

j_gene: TRBJ2-3
v_gene: TRBV7-2
d_gene: -
CDR3aa: CASSLDRGSTDTQYF
CDR3nt: TGTGCCAGCAGCTTAGATCGGGGGAGCACAGATACGCAGTATTTT

j_gene: TRBJ1-2
v_gene: TRBV7-9
d_gene: -
CDR3aa: CASSSTGVYGYTF
CDR3nt: TGTGCCAGCAGTTCTACGGGAGTCTATGGCTACACCTTC

j_gene: TRBJ2-2
v_gene: TRBV7-9
d_gene: -
CDR3aa: CASSLGAIERANTGELFF
CDR3nt: TGTGCCAGCAGCTTAGGAGCGATAGAGCGTGCGAACACCGGGGAGCTGTTTTTT

j_gene: TRBJ1-5
v_gene: TRBV19
d_gene: -
CDR3aa: CASTLGGVQPQHF
CDR3nt: TGTGCCAGTACCTTGGGGGGGGTTCAGCCCCAGCATTTT

j_gene: TRBJ2-2
v_gene: TRBV9
d_gene: -
CDR3aa: CASSVATSGTLTGELFF
CDR3nt: TGTGCCAGCAGCGTAGCTACTTCAGGGACACTCACCGGGGAGCTGTTTTTT

j_gene: TRBJ2-1
v_gene: TRBV2
d_gene: -
CDR3aa: CASSEIGRNNEQFF
CDR3nt: TGTGCCAGCAGTGAAATAGGCCGAAACAATGAGCAGTTCTTC

j_gene: TRBJ2-5
v_gene: TRBV19
d_gene: TRBD1
CDR3aa: CASSRRRDRGETQYF
CDR3nt: TGTGCCAGTAGTAGACGCCGGGACAGGGGTGAGACCCAGTACTTC

j_gene: TRBJ1-5
v_gene: TRBV19
d_gene: -
CDR3aa: CASKGTGRPDQPQHF
CDR3nt: TGTGCCAGTAAAGGGACCGGCCGGCCAGATCAGCCCCAGCATTTT

j_gene: TRBJ2-1
v_gene: TRBV9
d_gene: TRBD2
CDR3aa: CASSVGEGAGFYNEQFF
CDR3nt: TGTGCCAGCAGCGTAGGGGAGGGCGCGGGGTTCTACAATGAGCAGTTCTTC

j_gene: TRBJ1-4
v_gene: TRBV9
d_gene: -
CDR3aa: CASSVGPATNEKLFF
CDR3nt: TGTGCCAGCAGCGTAGGTCCAGCAACTAATGAAAAACTGTTTTTT

j_gene: TRBJ1-2
v_gene: TRBV12-3/TRBV12-4
d_gene: -
CDR3aa: CASSPEGPGYTF
CDR3nt: TGTGCCAGCAGTCCCGAGGGGCCTGGCTACACCTTC

j_gene: TRBJ2-2
v_gene: TRBV10-3
d_gene: TRBD2
CDR3aa: CAISEQRDYGELFF
CDR3nt: TGTGCCATCAGTGAGCAGCGGGACTACGGGGAGCTGTTTTTT

j_gene: TRBJ1-5
v_gene: TRBV2
d_gene: -
CDR3aa: CASSAAWGPQHF
CDR3nt: TGTGCCAGCAGTGCTGCTTGGGGGCCCCAGCATTTT

j_gene: TRBJ2-7
v_gene: TRBV3-1/TRBV3-2
d_gene: -
CDR3aa: CASSPRGGSGTGYEQYF
CDR3nt: TGTGCCAGCAGCCCAAGGGGAGGCTCAGGGACGGGCTACGAGCAGTACTTC

j_gene: TRBJ1-1
v_gene: TRBV6-2/TRBV6-3
d_gene: -
CDR3aa: CASSTLSLASRVRNTEAFF
CDR3nt: TGTGCCAGCAGTACGTTATCCCTCGCTAGCAGGGTCCGGAACACTGAAGCTTTCTTT

j_gene: TRBJ1-2
v_gene: TRBV7-3
d_gene: -
CDR3aa: CASSVSGPNTNYGYTF
CDR3nt: TGTGCCAGCAGCGTCTCGGGGCCCAATACAAACTATGGCTACACCTTC

j_gene: TRBJ1-1
v_gene: TRBV6-6
d_gene: -
CDR3aa: CASSNRGPMAEAFF
CDR3nt: TGTGCCAGCAGTAACCGGGGCCCAATGGCTGAAGCTTTCTTT

j_gene: TRBJ1-2
v_gene: TRBV27
d_gene: -
CDR3aa: CASSQQRRSYGYTF
CDR3nt: TGTGCCAGCAGTCAACAGCGGCGAAGCTATGGCTACACCTTC

j_gene: TRBJ2-6
v_gene: TRBV2
d_gene: TRBD2
CDR3aa: CASSDLAGGSSGANVLTF
CDR3nt: TGTGCCAGCAGCGACCTAGCGGGGGGCTCCTCTGGGGCCAACGTCCTGACTTTC

j_gene: TRBJ2-6
v_gene: TRBV7-9
d_gene: -
CDR3aa: CASSFLQSGANVLTF
CDR3nt: TGTGCCAGCAGCTTCCTCCAGAGTGGGGCCAACGTCCTGACTTTC

j_gene: TRBJ1-6
v_gene: TRBV27
d_gene: -
CDR3aa: CASSPRTNGSPLHF
CDR3nt: TGTGCCAGCAGTCCGAGGACAAATGGATCACCCCTCCACTTT

j_gene: TRBJ1-1
v_gene: TRBV5-4
d_gene: -
CDR3aa: CASSLKGTNLGNTEAFF
CDR3nt: TGTGCCAGCAGCTTGAAGGGGACCAACCTAGGGAACACTGAAGCTTTCTTT

j_gene: TRBJ1-1
v_gene: TRBV9
d_gene: -
CDR3aa: CASSVGSGSEAFF
CDR3nt: TGTGCCAGCAGCGTAGGTTCGGGGTCTGAAGCTTTCTTT

j_gene: TRBJ2-3
v_gene: TRBV7-2
d_gene: TRBD2
CDR3aa: CASSLGGGQLDTQYF
CDR3nt: TGTGCCAGCAGCTTAGGCGGGGGGCAGCTGGATACGCAGTATTTT

j_gene: TRBJ1-6
v_gene: TRBV9
d_gene: -
CDR3aa: CASSVDPSSYNSPLHF
CDR3nt: TGTGCCAGCAGCGTAGACCCCAGCTCCTATAATTCACCCCTCCACTTT

j_gene: TRBJ1-4
v_gene: TRBV18
d_gene: -
CDR3aa: CASSFRATNEKLFF
CDR3nt: TGTGCCAGCTCTTTCAGAGCAACTAATGAAAAACTGTTTTTT

j_gene: TRBJ1-1
v_gene: TRBV5-4
d_gene: -
CDR3aa: CASSLGRNMNTEAFF
CDR3nt: TGTGCCAGCAGCTTGGGACGGAACATGAACACTGAAGCTTTCTTT

j_gene: TRBJ2-2
v_gene: TRBV10-3
d_gene: TRBD2
CDR3aa: CAISGTSGGLETGELFF
CDR3nt: TGTGCCATCAGTGGGACTAGCGGGGGGCTGGAAACCGGGGAGCTGTTTTTT